The subject of this entry is one T cell receptor beta chain. Donors received nivolumab, ipilimumab, aspirin, low-dose cyclophosphamide and low-dose radiotherapy. Patients with advanced, tumor-infiltrating lymphocyte-negative solid tumors were eligible. Alpha- and beta-chain coverage of first-strand cDNA came from TRAV- and TRBV-specific primers. For amplifying TCRs, the PCR ran for about 22 cycles with Phusion, which was used together with a constant-region primer and the adapter on the V primers. TCRdb passed the reads through MiXCR, listing each CDR3 protein once. Of 10,000 to 15,000 distinct CDR3 sequences in the sample, over 55% were seen once. Germline V gene data show CDR1 as LNHDA and CDR2 as SQIVND (reference sequence). With V trimmed by 7 bases and J by 3 bases, 6 bases remained unmatched. This CDR3 comprises 14 residues. This entry belongs to a study of low-dose radiotherapy and immunotherapy resistance in tumors. Looking at the study overall: Fractions of 1 Gy went to Cohort 2 every two weeks, for 13 Gy over 26 weeks. Every six weeks patients received intravenous ipilimumab 1 mg/kg, and every two weeks they received intravenous nivolumab 240 mg.

The V and J genes are TRBV19 and TRBJ2-7; 10 bases are shared with TRBD1. This TCR was sampled from a human donor with advanced metastatic prostate, ovarian, gallbladder or colorectal cancer (not recorded which). This table probably holds off-target reads from a library built for another chain. In DNA, the CDR3 is TGTGCCAGTACCGGACAGGGGGGGATCTACGAGCAGTACTTC. It specifies CASTGQGGIYEQYF.